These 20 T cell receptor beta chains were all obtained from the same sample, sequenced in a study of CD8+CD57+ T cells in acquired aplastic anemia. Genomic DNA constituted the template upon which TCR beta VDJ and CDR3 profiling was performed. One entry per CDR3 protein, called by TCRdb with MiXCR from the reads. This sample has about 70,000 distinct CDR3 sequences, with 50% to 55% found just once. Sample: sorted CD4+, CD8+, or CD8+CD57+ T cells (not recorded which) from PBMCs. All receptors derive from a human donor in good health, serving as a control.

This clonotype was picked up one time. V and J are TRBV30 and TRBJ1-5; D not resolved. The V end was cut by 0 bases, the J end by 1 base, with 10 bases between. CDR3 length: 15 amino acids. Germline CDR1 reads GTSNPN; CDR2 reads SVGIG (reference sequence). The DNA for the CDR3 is TGTGCCTGGAGTGTCCTGGGCAGGAGCAATCAGCCCCAGCATTTT. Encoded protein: CAWSVLGRSNQPQHF.

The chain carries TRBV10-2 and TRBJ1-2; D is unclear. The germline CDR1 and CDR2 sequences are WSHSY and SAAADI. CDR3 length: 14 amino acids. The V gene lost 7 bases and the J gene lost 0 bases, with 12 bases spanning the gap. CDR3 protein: CASMLGRANYGYTF. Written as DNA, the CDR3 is TGCGCCAGCATGCTGGGGAGGGCTAACTATGGCTACACCTTC.

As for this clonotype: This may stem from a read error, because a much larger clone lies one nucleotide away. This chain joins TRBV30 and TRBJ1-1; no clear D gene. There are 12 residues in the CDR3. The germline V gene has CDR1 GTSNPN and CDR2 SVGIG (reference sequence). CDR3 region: CAWGVFSTEAFF. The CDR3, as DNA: TGTGCCTGGGGTGTGTTTTCCACTGAAGCTTTCTTT.

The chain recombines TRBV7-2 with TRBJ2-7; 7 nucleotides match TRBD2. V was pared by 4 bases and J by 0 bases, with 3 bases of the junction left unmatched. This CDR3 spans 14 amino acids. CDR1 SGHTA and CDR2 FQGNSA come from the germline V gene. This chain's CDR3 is CASSSRGSSYEQYF. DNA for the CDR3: TGTGCCAGCAGCTCGCGGGGGAGCTCCTACGAGCAGTACTTC.

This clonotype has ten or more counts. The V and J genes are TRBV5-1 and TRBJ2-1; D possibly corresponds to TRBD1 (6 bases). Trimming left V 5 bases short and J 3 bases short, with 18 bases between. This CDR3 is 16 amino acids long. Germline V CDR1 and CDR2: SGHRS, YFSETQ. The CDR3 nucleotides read TGCGCCAGCAGTCATACCACAGGGACGATCTACAATGAGCAGTTCTTC. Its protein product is CASSHTTGTIYNEQFF. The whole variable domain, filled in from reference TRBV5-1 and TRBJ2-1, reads KAGVTQTPRYLIKTRGQQVTLSCSPISGHRSVSWYQQTPGQGLQFLFEYFSETQRNKGNFPGRFSGRQFSNSRSEMNVSTLELGDSALYLCASSHTTGTIYNEQFFGPGTRLTVL.

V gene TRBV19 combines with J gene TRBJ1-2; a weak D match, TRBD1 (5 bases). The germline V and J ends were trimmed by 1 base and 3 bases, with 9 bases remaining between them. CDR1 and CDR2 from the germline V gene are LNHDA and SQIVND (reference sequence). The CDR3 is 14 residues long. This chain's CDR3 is CASSIGQFDYGYTF. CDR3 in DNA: TGTGCCAGTAGTATAGGACAGTTTGACTATGGCTACACCTTC.

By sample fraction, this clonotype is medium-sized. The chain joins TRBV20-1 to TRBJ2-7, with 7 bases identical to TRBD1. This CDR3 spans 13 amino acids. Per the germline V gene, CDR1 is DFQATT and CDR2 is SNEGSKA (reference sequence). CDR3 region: CRARDSDSYEQYF. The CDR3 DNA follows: TGCAGGGCGAGGGACAGCGACTCCTACGAGCAGTACTTC.

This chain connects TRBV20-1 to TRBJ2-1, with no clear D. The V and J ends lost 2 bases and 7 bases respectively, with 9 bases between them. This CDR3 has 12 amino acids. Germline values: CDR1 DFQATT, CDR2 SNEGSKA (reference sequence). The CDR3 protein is CSARWLANEQFF. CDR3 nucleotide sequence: TGCAGTGCTAGATGGCTCGCTAATGAGCAGTTCTTC.

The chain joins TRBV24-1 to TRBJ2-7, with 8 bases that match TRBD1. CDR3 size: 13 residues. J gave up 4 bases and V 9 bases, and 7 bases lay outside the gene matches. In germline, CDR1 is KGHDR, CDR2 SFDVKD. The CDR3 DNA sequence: TGTGCCACCGACGGGACAGGCTCTTACGAGCAGTACTTC. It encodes CATDGTGSYEQYF.

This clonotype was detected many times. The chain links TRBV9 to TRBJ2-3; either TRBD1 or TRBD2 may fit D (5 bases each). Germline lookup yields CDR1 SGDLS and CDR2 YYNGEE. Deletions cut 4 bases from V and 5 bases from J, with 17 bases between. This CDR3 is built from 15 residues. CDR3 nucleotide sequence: TGTGCCAGCAGCCCGGCCTCCTTGAGGGGAGATACGCAGTATTTT. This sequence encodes CASSPASLRGDTQYF.

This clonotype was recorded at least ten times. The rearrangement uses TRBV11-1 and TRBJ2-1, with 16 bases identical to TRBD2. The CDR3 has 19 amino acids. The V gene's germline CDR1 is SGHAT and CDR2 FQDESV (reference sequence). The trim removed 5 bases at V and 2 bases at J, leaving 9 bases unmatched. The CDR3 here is CASSGTGLAGGPTYNEQFF. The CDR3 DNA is TGTGCCAGCAGCGGAACGGGACTAGCGGGAGGGCCCACCTACAATGAGCAGTTCTTC.

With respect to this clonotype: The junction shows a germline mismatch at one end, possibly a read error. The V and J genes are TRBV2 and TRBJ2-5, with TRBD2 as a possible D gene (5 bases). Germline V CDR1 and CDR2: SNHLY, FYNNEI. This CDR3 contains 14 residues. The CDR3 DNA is TGTGCCAGCAGTTTATTCTCCAGCGGAGAGGCCCAGTACTTC. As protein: CASSLFSSGEAQYF.

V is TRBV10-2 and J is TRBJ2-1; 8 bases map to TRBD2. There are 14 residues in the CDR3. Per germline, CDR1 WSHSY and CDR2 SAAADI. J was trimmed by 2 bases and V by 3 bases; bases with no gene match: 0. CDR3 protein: CASSDGGAYNEQFF. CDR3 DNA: TGCGCCAGCAGTGACGGGGGGGCCTACAATGAGCAGTTCTTC.

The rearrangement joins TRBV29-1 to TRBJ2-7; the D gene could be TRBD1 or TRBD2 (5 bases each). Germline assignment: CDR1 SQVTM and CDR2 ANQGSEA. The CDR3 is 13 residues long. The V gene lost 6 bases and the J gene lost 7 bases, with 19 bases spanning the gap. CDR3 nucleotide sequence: TGCAGCGTGGGGCTTGGCCCGGGGTGGGAGCAGTACTTC. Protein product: CSVGLGPGWEQYF.

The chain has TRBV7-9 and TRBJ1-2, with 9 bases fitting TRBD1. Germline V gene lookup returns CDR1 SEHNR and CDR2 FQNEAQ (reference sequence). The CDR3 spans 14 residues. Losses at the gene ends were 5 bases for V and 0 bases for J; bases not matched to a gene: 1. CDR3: CASSRDRANYGYTF. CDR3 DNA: TGTGCCAGCAGCCGGGACAGGGCTAACTATGGCTACACCTTC.

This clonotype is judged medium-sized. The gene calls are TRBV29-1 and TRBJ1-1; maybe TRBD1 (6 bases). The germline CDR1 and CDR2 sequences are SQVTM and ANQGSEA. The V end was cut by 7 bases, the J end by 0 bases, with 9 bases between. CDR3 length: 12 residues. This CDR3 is CSGDMLNTEAFF. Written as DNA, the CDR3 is TGCAGCGGGGACATGTTGAACACTGAAGCTTTCTTT.

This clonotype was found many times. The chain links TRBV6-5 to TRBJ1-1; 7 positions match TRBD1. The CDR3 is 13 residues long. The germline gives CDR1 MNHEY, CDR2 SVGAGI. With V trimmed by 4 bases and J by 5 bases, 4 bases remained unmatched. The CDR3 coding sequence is TGTGCCAGCAGTTTAGGACAGGCGACTGAAGCTTTCTTT. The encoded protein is CASSLGQATEAFF.

The CDR3 DNA sequence: TGTGCCACCAGTGATACGACGGGAGGGGAGACCCAGTACTTC. It specifies CATSDTTGGETQYF. This chain joins TRBV24-1 and TRBJ2-5, with 8 bases lining up with TRBD2. CDR1 is KGHDR, CDR2 SFDVKD, per germline. The V segment lost 3 bases and the J segment 5 bases; nucleotides outside the gene matches: 4. The length of the CDR3 is 14 residues.

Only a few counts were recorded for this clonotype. CDR3 in DNA: TGTGCCACCAGCAGAGGGGCGGGGGAGTCAGATACGCAGTATTTT. It yields the protein CATSRGAGESDTQYF. The chain uses TRBV15 and TRBJ2-3; TRBD2 matches at 7 bases. With 1 base clipped from V and 4 bases from J, the junction kept 5 bases outside the gene matches. Germline V CDR1 and CDR2: LNHNV, YYDKDF (reference sequence). This CDR3 contains 15 residues.

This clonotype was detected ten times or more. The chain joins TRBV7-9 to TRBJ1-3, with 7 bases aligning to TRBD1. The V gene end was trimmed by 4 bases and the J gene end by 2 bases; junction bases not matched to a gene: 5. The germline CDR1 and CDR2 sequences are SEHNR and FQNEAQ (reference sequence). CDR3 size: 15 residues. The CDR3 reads CASSSLQGTGNTIYF. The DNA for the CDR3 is TGTGCCAGCAGCTCTTTACAGGGGACTGGAAACACCATATATTTT.